This T cell receptor (beta chain) was sequenced for a study of blood T cell repertoires in COVID-19. Original processing notes: Amplification of reference gene primers was used by the study to estimate nucleated cell counts. Here immunoSEQ multiplex PCR was the method, and the copy in TCRdb shows in-frame clones only, minus some. V and J calls and clone size follow that table, whereas D and trimming were derived from the DNA. The sample has 130,000 to 150,000 clones, 87% seen once. The germline CDR1 and CDR2 sequences are MDHEN and SYDVKM. The CDR3 is 12 residues long. Germline trimming cut 5 bases from V and 5 bases from J; bases unmatched to any gene: 3.

The chain recombines TRBV28 with TRBJ2-7; 7 bases agree with TRBD1. The sequence was obtained from a woman aged 40 to 50 who had been exposed to COVID-19. Sequenced: PBMCs or T cells enriched from blood (not recorded which). CDR3 residues: CASSVTGDEQYF. In nucleotides, the CDR3 is TGTGCCAGCAGTGTTACAGGGGACGAGCAGTACTTC.